A selection of T cell receptor beta chains follows, all from one sample in a study of T cell responses to AZD1222 COVID-19 vaccine. Repertoires were generated with immunoSEQ multiplex PCR, while TCRdb's copy carries only in-frame clones and drops some. Among around 100,000 clones listed, 80% to 90% were seen once. The specimen comprised peripheral blood, sampled on day 0 of AZD1222 vaccination. Source of these receptors: an adult in good health. The CDR3 runs from the conserved cysteine through the conserved F or W. D genes are given only for firm matches.

d_call | j_call | v_call | cdr3_aa
NA | TRBJ2-1 | TRBV24-1 | CATSDWGNNEQFF
NA | TRBJ2-7 | TRBV6-1 | CASSERRLLPYEQYF
NA | TRBJ2-7 | TRBV7-2 | CASSPQANYEQYF
TRBD2 | TRBJ2-2 | TRBV5-4 | CASSLGLAGGSNTGELFF
NA | TRBJ2-7 | TRBV24-1 | CATSARGADEQYF
NA | TRBJ1-1 | TRBV2 | CASSDYTEAFF
TRBD1 | TRBJ1-2 | TRBV7-9 | CASSFTGGANYGYTF
NA | TRBJ1-4 | TRBV6-5 | CASSYSRGRFNEKLFF
NA | TRBJ1-3 | TRBV3-1/TRBV3-2 | CASSQGQPGNTIYF
NA | TRBJ2-7 | TRBV20-1 | CSARFHYEQYF
NA | TRBJ2-7 | TRBV10-3 | CAIIPRTGTASYEQYF
TRBD2 | TRBJ2-3 | TRBV27 | CASSTSSGRAVDTQYF
TRBD1 | TRBJ1-2 | TRBV4-1 | CASSQGGQGARWGYTF
TRBD2 | TRBJ2-3 | TRBV30 | CAWSRTSGEDTQYF
NA | TRBJ1-3 | TRBV12-2 | CASRLVEIPIYF
TRBD1 | TRBJ2-7 | TRBV30 | CAWSPRQGVYEQYF
NA | TRBJ2-6 | TRBV6-5 | CASSSLRGSGANVLTF
TRBD2 | TRBJ2-2 | TRBV6-1 | CASSELAGGAGELFF
TRBD2 | TRBJ2-2 | TRBV19 | CASSLRLAGETGELFF
NA | TRBJ2-6 | TRBV9 | CASSPQGSEANVLTF
NA | TRBJ2-7 | TRBV3-1/TRBV3-2 | CASSQENYQGQYF
TRBD2 | TRBJ2-1 | TRBV10-1 | CASSEAASGPRNNEQFF
NA | TRBJ2-1 | TRBV7-3 | CASSPPGAEYNEQFF
TRBD1 | TRBJ2-1 | TRBV10-3 | CAISDPGQGFYNEQFF
TRBD2 | TRBJ2-3 | TRBV29-1 | CSVHNSGSNTDTQYF
NA | TRBJ1-5 | TRBV4-2 | CASSQVQDNQPQHF
TRBD1 | TRBJ1-4 | TRBV7-6 | CASSWGGTGERKLFF
TRBD1 | TRBJ1-6 | TRBV19 | CASSSRQGRGSYNSPLHF
NA | TRBJ1-1 | TRBV18 | CASSPFSRGNTEAFF
NA | TRBJ1-2 | TRBV5-1 | CASSTNGQAANYGYTF
NA | TRBJ1-6 | TRBV6-5 | CASSYAGQAINSPLHF
TRBD1 | TRBJ2-1 | TRBV6-2/TRBV6-3 | CASSTRQGPSSYNEQFF
NA | TRBJ2-3 | TRBV24-1 | CATSLGGTDTQYF
TRBD1 | TRBJ1-1 | TRBV7-9 | CASRRQGGMNTEAFF
TRBD1 | TRBJ2-7 | TRBV2 | CASRDRGLGDLYEQYF
NA | TRBJ1-3 | TRBV9 | CASSALGSSGNTIYF
TRBD2 | TRBJ2-5 | TRBV5-1 | CASSFGRTGGQETQYF
NA | TRBJ2-7 | TRBV7-9 | CASSSYPGEQYF
NA | TRBJ2-1 | TRBV6-2/TRBV6-3 | CASSTPSNEQFF
NA | TRBJ1-6 | TRBV7-2 | CASSLRAPDGPHF
TRBD1 | TRBJ1-1 | TRBV19 | CASSGRTGVTEAFF
TRBD1 | TRBJ2-7 | TRBV5-4 | CASSLAGQPHYEQYF
NA | TRBJ2-2 | TRBV4-1 | CASSQDGGAVTGELFF
NA | TRBJ2-1 | TRBV11-2 | CASSLGFGGHEQFF
NA | TRBJ2-3 | TRBV30 | CAWRTPLGGTDTQYF
NA | TRBJ1-5 | TRBV27 | CASSLRGRERNNQPQHF
NA | TRBJ2-5 | TRBV7-9 | CASSFSGSPETQYF
TRBD1 | TRBJ2-5 | TRBV18 | CASSETGHPETQYF
NA | TRBJ1-2 | TRBV5-4 | CASSLTARGGGYTF
NA | TRBJ1-1 | TRBV2 | CASSSQGRDTEAFF
NA | TRBJ1-3 | TRBV12-3/TRBV12-4 | CASSFGSTSHF
NA | TRBJ2-7 | TRBV19 | CASSIDLSYEQYF